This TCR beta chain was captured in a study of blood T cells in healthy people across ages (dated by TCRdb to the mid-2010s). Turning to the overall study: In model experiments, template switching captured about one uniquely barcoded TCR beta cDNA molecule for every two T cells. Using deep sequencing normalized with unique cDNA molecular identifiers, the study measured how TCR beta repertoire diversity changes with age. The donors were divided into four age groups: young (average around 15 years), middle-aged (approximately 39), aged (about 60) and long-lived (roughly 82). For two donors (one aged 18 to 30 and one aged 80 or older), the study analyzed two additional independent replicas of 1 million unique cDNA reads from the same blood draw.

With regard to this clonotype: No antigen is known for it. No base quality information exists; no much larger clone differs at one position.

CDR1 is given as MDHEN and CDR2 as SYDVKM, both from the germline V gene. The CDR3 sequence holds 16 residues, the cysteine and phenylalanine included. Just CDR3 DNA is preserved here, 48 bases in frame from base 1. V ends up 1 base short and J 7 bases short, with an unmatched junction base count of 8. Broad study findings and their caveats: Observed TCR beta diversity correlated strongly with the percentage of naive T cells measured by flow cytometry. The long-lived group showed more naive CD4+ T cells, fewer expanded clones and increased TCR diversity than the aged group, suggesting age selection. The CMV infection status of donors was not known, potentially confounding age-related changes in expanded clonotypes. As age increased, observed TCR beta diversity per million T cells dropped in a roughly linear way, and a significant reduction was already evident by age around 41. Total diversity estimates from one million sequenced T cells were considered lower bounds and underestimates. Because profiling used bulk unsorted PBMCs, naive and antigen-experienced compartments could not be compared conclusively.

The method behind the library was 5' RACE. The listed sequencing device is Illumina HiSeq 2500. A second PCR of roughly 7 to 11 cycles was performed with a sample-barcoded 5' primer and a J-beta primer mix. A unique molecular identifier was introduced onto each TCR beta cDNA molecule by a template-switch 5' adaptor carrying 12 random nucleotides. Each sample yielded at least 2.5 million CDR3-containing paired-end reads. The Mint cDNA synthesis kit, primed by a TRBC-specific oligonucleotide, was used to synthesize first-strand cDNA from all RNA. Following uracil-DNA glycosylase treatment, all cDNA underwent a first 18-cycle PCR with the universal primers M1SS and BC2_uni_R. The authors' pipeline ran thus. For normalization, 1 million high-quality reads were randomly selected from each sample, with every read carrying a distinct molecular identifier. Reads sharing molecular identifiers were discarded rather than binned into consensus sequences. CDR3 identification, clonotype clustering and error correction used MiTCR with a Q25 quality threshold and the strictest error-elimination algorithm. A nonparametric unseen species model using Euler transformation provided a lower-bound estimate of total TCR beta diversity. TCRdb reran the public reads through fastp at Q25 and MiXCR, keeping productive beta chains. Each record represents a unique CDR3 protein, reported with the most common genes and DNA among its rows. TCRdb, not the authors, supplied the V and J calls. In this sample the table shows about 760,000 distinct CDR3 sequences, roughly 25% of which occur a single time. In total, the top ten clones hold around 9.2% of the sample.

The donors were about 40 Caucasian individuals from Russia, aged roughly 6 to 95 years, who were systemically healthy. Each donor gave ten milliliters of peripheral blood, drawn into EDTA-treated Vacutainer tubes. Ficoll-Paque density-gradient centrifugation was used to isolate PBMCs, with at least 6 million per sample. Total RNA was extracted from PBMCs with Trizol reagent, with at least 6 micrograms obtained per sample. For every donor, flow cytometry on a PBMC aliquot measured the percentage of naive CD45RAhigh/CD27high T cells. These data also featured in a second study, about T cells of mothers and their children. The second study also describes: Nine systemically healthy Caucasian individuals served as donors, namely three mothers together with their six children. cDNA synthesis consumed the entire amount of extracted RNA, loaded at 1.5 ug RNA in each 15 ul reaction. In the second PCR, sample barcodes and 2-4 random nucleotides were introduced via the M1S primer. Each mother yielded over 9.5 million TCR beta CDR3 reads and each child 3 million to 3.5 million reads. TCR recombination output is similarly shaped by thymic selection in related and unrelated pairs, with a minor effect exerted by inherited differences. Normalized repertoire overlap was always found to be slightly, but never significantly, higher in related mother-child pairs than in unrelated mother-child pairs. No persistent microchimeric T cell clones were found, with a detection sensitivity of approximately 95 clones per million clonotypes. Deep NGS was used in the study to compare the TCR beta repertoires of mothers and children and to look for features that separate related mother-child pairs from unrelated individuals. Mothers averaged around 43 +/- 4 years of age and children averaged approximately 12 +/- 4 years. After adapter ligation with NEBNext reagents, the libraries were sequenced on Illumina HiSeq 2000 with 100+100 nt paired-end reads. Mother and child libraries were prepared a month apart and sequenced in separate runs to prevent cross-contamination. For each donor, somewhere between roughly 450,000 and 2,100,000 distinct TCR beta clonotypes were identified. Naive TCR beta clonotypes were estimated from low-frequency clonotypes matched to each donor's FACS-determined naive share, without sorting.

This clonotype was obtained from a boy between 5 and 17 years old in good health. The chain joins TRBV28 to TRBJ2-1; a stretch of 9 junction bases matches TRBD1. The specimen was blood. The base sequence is TGTGCCAGCAGTTTATACGGGACAGGGTTGCGAAATGAGCAGTTCTTC. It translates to CASSLYGTGLRNEQFF. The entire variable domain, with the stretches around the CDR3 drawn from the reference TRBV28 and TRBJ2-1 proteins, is DVKVTQSSRYLVKRTGEKVFLECVQDMDHENMFWYRQDPGLGLRLIYFSYDVKMKEKGDIPEGYSVSREKKERFSLILESASTNQTSMYLCASSLYGTGLRNEQFFGPGTRLTVL.